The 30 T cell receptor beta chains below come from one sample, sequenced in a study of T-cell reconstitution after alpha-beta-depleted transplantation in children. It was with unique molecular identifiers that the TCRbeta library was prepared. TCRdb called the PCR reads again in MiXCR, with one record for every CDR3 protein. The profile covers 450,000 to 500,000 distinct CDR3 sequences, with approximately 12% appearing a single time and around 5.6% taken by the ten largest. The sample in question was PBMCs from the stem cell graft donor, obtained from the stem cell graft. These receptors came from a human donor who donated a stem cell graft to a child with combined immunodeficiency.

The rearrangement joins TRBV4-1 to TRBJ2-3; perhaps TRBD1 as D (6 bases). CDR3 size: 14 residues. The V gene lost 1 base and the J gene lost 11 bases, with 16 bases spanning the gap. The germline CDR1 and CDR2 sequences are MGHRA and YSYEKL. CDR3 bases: TGCGCCAGCAGCCAAGGGGACCGGGACATGAAGCAGTATTTT. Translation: CASSQGDRDMKQYF.

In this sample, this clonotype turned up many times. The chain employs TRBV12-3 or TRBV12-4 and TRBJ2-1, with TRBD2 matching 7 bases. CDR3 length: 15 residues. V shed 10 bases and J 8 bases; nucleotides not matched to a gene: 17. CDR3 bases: TGTGCCACTTCCCCTCGGGGACTATCATCCGATGAGCAGTTCTTC. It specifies CATSPRGLSSDEQFF.

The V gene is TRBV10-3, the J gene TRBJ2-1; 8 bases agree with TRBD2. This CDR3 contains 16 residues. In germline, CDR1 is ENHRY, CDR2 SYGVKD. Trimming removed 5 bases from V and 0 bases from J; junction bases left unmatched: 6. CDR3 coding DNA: TGTGCCATCAGTCAACTAGCGGCGAGCTCCTACAATGAGCAGTTCTTC. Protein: CAISQLAASSYNEQFF.

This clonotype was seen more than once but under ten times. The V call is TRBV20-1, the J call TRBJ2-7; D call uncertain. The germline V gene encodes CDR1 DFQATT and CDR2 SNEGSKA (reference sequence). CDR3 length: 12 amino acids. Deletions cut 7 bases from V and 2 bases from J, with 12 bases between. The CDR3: CSGTDGTYEQYF. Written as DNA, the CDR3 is TGCAGTGGAACGGATGGAACCTACGAGCAGTACTTC.

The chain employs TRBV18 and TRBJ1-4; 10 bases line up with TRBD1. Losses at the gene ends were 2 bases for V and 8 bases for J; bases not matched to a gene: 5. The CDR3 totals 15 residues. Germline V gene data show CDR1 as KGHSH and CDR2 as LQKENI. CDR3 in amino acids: CASSPTGQGSEKLFF. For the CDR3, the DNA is TGTGCCAGCTCACCAACGGGACAGGGGAGCGAAAAACTGTTTTTT.

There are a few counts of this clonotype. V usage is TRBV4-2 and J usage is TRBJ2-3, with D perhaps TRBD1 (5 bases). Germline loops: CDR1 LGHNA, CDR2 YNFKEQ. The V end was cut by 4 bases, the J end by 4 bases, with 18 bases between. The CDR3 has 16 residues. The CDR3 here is CASSLQGTDSADTQYF. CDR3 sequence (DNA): TGTGCCAGCAGCCTTCAGGGTACGGATTCGGCAGATACGCAGTATTTT.

CDR3 bases: TGTGCCTGGGAGAGGGGGACAGGGACCTACGAGCAGTACTTC. Residues: CAWERGTGTYEQYF. The chain combines TRBV30 with TRBJ2-7; 9 bases are a match to TRBD1. Germline CDR1 and CDR2: GTSNPN and SVGIG (reference sequence). V lost 5 bases and J lost 2; bases outside the gene matches: 7. The CDR3 extends over 14 amino acids.

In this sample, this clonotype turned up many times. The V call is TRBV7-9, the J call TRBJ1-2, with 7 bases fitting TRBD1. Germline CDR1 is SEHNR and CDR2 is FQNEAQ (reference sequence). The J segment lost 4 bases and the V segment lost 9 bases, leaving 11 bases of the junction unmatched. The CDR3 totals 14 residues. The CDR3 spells CASRDREKPYGYTF. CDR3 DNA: TGTGCCAGTAGGGACAGAGAAAAACCCTATGGCTACACCTTC.

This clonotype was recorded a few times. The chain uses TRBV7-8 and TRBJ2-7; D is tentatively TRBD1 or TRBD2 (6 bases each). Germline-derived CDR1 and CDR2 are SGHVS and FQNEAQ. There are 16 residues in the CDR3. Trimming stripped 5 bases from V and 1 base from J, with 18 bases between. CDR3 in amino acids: CASSPGGGQSSYEQYF. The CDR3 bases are TGTGCCAGCAGCCCCGGGGGCGGACAGAGTTCCTACGAGCAGTACTTC. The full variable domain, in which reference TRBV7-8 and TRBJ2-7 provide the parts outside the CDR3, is GAGVSQSPRYKVAKRGQDVALRCDPISGHVSLFWYQQALGQGPEFLTYFQNEAQLDKSGLPSDRFFAERPEGSVSTLKIQRTQQEDSAVYLCASSPGGGQSSYEQYFGPGTRLTVT.

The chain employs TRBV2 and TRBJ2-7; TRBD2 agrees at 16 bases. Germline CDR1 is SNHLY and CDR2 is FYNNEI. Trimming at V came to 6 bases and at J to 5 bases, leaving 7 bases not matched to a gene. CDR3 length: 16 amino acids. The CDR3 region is CASSGTSGRASDEQYF. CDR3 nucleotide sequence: TGTGCCAGCAGCGGGACTAGCGGGAGGGCCTCAGACGAGCAGTACTTC.

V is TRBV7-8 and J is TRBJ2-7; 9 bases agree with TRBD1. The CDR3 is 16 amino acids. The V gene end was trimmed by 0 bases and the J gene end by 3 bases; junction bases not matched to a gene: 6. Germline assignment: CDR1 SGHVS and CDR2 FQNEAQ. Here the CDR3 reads CASSLAPHRGLYEQYF. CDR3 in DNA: TGTGCCAGCAGCTTAGCACCACACAGGGGGCTCTACGAGCAGTACTTC.

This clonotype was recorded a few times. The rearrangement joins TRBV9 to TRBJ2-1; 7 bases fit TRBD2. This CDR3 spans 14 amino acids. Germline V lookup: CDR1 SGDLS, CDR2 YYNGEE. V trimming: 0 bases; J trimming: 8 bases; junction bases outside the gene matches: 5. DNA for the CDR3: TGTGCCAGCAGCGTAGGGGGACTACGGGATGAGCAGTTCTTC. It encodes CASSVGGLRDEQFF.

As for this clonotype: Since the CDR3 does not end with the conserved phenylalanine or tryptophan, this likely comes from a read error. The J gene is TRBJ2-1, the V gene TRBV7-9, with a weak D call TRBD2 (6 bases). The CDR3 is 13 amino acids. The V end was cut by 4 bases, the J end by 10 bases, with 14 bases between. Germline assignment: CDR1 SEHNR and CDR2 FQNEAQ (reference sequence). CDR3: CASSSTREAEQFC. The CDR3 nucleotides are TGTGCCAGCAGCTCGACTAGGGAGGCCGAGCAGTTCTGC.

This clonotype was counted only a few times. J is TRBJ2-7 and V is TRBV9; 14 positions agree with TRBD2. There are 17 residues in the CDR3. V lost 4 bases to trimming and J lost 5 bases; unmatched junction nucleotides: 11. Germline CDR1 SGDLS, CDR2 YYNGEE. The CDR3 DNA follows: TGTGCCAGCAGCTTCCGACTAGCGGGGGGGCCTGACGACGAGCAGTACTTC. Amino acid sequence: CASSFRLAGGPDDEQYF. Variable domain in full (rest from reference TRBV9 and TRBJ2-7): DSGVTQTPKHLITATGQRVTLRCSPRSGDLSVYWYQQSLDQGLQFLIQYYNGEERAKGNILERFSAQQFPDLHSELNLSSLELGDSALYFCASSFRLAGGPDDEQYFGPGTRLTVT.

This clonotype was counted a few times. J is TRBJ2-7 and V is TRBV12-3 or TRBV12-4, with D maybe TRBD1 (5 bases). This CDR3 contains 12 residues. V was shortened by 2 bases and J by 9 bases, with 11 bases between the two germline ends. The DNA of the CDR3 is TGTGCCAGCAGTTTAACGTGGGGCGCGCAGTACTTC. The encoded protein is CASSLTWGAQYF.

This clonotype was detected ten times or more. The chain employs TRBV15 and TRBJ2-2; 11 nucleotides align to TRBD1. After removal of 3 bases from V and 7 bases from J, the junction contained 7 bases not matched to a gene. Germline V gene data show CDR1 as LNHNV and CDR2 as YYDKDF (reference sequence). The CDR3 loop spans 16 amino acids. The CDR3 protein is CATSRGGQGANGELFF. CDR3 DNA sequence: TGTGCCACCAGCAGGGGCGGACAGGGGGCTAACGGGGAGCTGTTTTTT.

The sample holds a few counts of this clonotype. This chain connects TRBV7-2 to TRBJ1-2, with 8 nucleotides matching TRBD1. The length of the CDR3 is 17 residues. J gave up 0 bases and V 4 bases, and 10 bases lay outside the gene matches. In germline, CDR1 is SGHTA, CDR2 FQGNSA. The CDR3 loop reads CASSSPGQGGANYGYTF. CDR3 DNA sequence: TGTGCCAGCAGCTCCCCCGGACAGGGTGGGGCTAACTATGGCTACACCTTC.

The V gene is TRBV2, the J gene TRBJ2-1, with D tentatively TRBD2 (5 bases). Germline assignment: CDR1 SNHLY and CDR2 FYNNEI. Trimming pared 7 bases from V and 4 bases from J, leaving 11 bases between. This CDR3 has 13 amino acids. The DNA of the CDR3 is TGTGCCAGCAACCGCCGGGATTACAATGAGCAGTTCTTC. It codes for CASNRRDYNEQFF.

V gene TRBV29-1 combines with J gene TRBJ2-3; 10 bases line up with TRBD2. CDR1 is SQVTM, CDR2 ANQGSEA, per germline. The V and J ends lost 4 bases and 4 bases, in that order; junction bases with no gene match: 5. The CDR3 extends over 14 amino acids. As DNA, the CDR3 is TGCAGCGTTGTGGCTAGCGGGAGTGCAGATACGCAGTATTTT. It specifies CSVVASGSADTQYF.

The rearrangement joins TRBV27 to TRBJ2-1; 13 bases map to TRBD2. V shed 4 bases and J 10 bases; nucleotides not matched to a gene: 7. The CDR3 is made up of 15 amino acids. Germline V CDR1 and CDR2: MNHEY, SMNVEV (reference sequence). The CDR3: CASSSRTSGRREQFF. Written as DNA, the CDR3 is TGTGCCAGCAGTTCAAGGACTAGCGGGAGAAGGGAGCAGTTCTTC.

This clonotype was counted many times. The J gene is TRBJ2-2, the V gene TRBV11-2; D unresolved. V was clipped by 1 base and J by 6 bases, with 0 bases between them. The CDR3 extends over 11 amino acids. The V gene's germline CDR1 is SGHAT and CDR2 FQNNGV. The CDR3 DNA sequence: TGTGCCAGCAGCTTAGCCGGGGAGCTGTTTTTT. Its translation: CASSLAGELFF.

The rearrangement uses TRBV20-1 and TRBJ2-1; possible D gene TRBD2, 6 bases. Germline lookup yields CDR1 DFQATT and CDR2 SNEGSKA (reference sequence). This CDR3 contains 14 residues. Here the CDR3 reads CSFPGTENYNEQFF. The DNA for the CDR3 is TGCAGCTTCCCGGGGACTGAGAACTACAATGAGCAGTTCTTC.

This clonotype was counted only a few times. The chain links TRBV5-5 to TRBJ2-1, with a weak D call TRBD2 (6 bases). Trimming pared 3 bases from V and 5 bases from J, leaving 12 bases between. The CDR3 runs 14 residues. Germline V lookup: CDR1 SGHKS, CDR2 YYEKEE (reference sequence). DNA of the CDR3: TGTGCCAGCAGCTGGGAGGTTTCTAACAATGAGCAGTTCTTC. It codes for CASSWEVSNNEQFF.

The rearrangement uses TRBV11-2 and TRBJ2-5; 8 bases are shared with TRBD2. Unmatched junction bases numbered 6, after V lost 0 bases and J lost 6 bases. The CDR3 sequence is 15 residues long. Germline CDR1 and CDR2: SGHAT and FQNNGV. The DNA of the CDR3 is TGTGCCAGCAGCTTAGACTCCACGGGGGGGAAGACCCAGTACTTC. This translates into CASSLDSTGGKTQYF.

The DNA for the CDR3 is TGTGCCAGCAGCTTATTGTACGAGCAGTTCTTC. Translation: CASSLLYEQFF. The chain employs TRBV13 and TRBJ2-1, with D uncertain. The CDR3 spans 11 residues. The germline V gene has CDR1 PRHDT and CDR2 FYEKMQ (reference sequence). The V end lost 2 bases, the J end lost 10 bases, and 6 bases lay between the germline ends.

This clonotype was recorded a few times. The DNA for the CDR3 is TGCGCCAGCAGCCAAGTCACAGGGGCGCGGGAGCTGTTTTTT. The encoded protein is CASSQVTGARELFF. This chain connects TRBV4-3 to TRBJ2-2; TRBD1 matches at 7 bases. This CDR3 has 14 amino acids. With 1 base clipped from V and 9 bases from J, the junction kept 5 bases outside the gene matches. CDR1 is LGHNA and CDR2 is YSLEER in the germline V gene.

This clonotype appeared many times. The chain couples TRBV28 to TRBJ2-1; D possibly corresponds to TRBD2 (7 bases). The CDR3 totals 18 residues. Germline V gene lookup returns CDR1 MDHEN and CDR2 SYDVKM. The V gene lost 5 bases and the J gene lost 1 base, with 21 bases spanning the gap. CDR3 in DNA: TGTGCCAGCAGTCCCCCGGGGGCTAGCGGATTTTCCTACAATGAGCAGTTCTTC. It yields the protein CASSPPGASGFSYNEQFF.

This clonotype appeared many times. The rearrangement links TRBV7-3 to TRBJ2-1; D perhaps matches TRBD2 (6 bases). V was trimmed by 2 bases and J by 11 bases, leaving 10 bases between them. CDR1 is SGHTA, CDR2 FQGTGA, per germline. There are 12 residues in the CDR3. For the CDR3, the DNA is TGTGCCAGCAGCTTATTGGAGGGACAGCAGTTCTTC. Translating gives CASSLLEGQQFF.

CDR3 DNA sequence: TGTGCCAGCAGCTTAGCTAGTTTCCCCGGGGAGCTGTTTTTT. Translation gives CASSLASFPGELFF. V and J are TRBV7-8 and TRBJ2-2; D ambiguous. The germline gives CDR1 SGHVS, CDR2 FQNEAQ. The V and J ends lost 0 bases and 6 bases respectively, with 8 bases between them. The CDR3 loop spans 14 amino acids.

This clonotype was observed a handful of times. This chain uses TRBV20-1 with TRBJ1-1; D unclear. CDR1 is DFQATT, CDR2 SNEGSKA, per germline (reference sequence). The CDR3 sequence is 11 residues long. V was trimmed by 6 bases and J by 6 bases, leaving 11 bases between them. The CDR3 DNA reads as TGCAGTGCGAGTCGAGCTGCTGAAGCTTTCTTT. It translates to CSASRAAEAFF.